This T cell receptor beta chain was obtained from a study of blood T cell repertoires in COVID-19. Between the trimmed V and J ends, which lost 2 bases and 2 bases, there was a span of 8 bases. Germline V gene data show CDR1 as SGHRS and CDR2 as YFSETQ. The CDR3 length is 14 residues. The protocol was immunoSEQ multiplex PCR, while the TCRdb copy is restricted to in-frame clones and leaves out a portion. The sample lists 90,000 to 110,000 clones, about 80% occurring once. The sequenced sample was peripheral blood. This chain links TRBV5-1 with TRBJ1-3; tentatively, D is TRBD1 (5 bases). The receptor comes from a woman in her sixties or seventies with acute or convalescent COVID-19. The CDR3 DNA sequence: TGCGCCAGCAGCTTCGGACAAGCTGGAAACACCATATATTTT. As protein: CASSFGQAGNTIYF.